The 19 T cell receptor beta chains below come from one sample, sequenced in a study of blood T cells in healthy people across ages. A J-beta primer mix and a sample-barcoded 5' primer were used in a second PCR of roughly 7 to 12 cycles. TCRdb called the 5' RACE reads again in MiXCR, with one record for every CDR3 protein. Of roughly 680,000 distinct CDR3 sequences in the sample, over 45% are singletons; the top ten hold roughly 34%. The source material was blood. The receptors were sampled from a woman aged 60 to 75 in good health.

V usage is TRBV20-1 and J usage is TRBJ2-1; 12 nucleotides align to TRBD2. The CDR3 is made up of 18 amino acids. Germline values: CDR1 DFQATT, CDR2 SNEGSKA (reference sequence). The junction had 11 bases not matched to a gene; V was cut back by 0 bases and J by 5 bases. The CDR3 spells CSARDRRTSGTGNNEQFF. The CDR3 region has the DNA TGCAGTGCTAGAGATCGGAGGACTAGCGGGACTGGAAACAATGAGCAGTTCTTC.

The chain combines TRBV20-1 with TRBJ1-2; D remains unclear. The CDR3 has 13 residues. In germline, CDR1 is DFQATT, CDR2 SNEGSKA (reference sequence). V lost 1 base, J lost 6 bases, and 12 bases lay in between. The CDR3 DNA reads TGCAGTGCTAGAGCTGGTAGCGCAGATGGCTACACCTTC. This gives the protein CSARAGSADGYTF.

V and J are TRBV20-1 and TRBJ2-7; the match to TRBD2 covers 13 bases. This CDR3 is built from 15 residues. J was trimmed by 4 bases and V by 1 base; bases with no gene match: 4. Germline V gene sequence: CDR1 DFQATT, CDR2 SNEGSKA (reference sequence). The CDR3 region has the DNA TGCAGTGCTAGAGGACTAGCGGGAGGTTCGTACGAGCAGTACTTC. It specifies CSARGLAGGSYEQYF.

This rearrangement joins TRBV7-2 to TRBJ2-7, with 9 bases fitting TRBD2. The CDR3 runs to 18 residues. The ends lost 3 bases at V and 1 base at J; junction bases unmatched: 13. Germline V gives CDR1 SGHTA, CDR2 FQGNSA. The CDR3 loop reads CASSLRVVVAGASYEQYF. In DNA, the CDR3 is TGTGCCAGCAGCTTGAGAGTTGTCGTAGCGGGAGCTTCCTACGAGCAGTACTTC.

This chain uses TRBV5-1 with TRBJ2-1, with D hard to call. The J call may be mistaken, given a closer DNA end match to TRBJ2-7. Germline CDR1 reads SGHRS; CDR2 reads YFSETQ. The CDR3 has 16 amino acids. CDR3 residues: CASSLAASSIYNEQYF. DNA for the CDR3: TGCGCCAGCAGCTTGGCCGCAAGCAGTATCTACAATGAGCAGTACTTC.

This clonotype was observed a few times. The CDR3 nucleotides are TGCAGCGTCCCGGGGGGCAATACAGATACGCAGTATTTT. Amino acid sequence: CSVPGGNTDTQYF. The rearrangement joins TRBV29-1 to TRBJ2-3, with D maybe TRBD2 (7 bases). V lost 6 bases to trimming and J lost 3 bases, with 13 bases between them. From germline, CDR1 is SQVTM and CDR2 ANQGSEA. This CDR3 has 13 residues.

This clonotype has just a few counts. The chain recombines TRBV29-1 with TRBJ1-1; D is unclear. The CDR3 is made up of 13 amino acids. V lost 2 bases and J lost 0, with 7 bases in between. Germline V gene lookup returns CDR1 SQVTM and CDR2 ANQGSEA. In nucleotides, the CDR3 is TGCAGCGTTGAAAGGGTATTGAACACTGAAGCTTTCTTT. This gives the protein CSVERVLNTEAFF.

This rearrangement joins TRBV6-4 to TRBJ2-1; TRBD1 matches 10 bases. V was clipped by 3 bases and J by 4 bases; unmatched bases: 6. Germline loops: CDR1 MRHNA, CDR2 SNTAGT. The CDR3 is 16 amino acids. The CDR3, as DNA: TGTGCCAGCAGTGATCAGCGGACAGGGGGATACAATGAGCAGTTCTTC. This translates into CASSDQRTGGYNEQFF.

This clonotype was observed a single time. The CDR3 bases are TGTGCCAGCAGCGTTGTAGGGAGCTCCTACAATGAGCAGTTCTTC. Translation: CASSVVGSSYNEQFF. The chain couples TRBV9 to TRBJ2-1; tentative D call: TRBD2 (5 bases). Germline V lookup: CDR1 SGDLS, CDR2 YYNGEE. V was shortened by 2 bases and J by 0 bases, with 9 bases between the two germline ends. This CDR3 is 15 amino acids long.

V is TRBV7-3 and J is TRBJ2-1; D not certain. The germline V gene has CDR1 SGHTA and CDR2 FQGTGA. Trimming took off 6 bases at V and 2 bases at J, with 5 bases between the two ends. CDR3 length: 12 amino acids. The CDR3 is CASRYTYNEQFF. DNA for the CDR3: TGTGCCAGCAGATACACCTACAATGAGCAGTTCTTC. The full variable domain, its missing parts supplied by reference TRBV7-3 and TRBJ2-1, is GAGVSQTPSNKVTEKGKYVELRCDPISGHTALYWYRQSLGQGPEFLIYFQGTGAADDSGLPNDRFFAVRPEGSVSTLKIQRTERGDSAVYLCASRYTYNEQFFGPGTRLTVL.

The CDR3 sequence: CASSLVFFQETQYF. The DNA of the CDR3 is TGTGCCAGCAGCTTAGTTTTCTTTCAAGAGACCCAGTACTTC. The gene calls are TRBV7-2 and TRBJ2-5; no clear D gene. Trimming took off 1 base at V and 2 bases at J, with 8 bases between the two ends. Germline-derived CDR1 and CDR2 are SGHTA and FQGNSA. The CDR3 length is 14 residues.

V gene TRBV9 combines with J gene TRBJ2-3; D possibly uses TRBD1 or TRBD2 (6 bases each). V shed 7 bases and J shed 2 bases, with 8 bases lying between them. The CDR3 contains 12 residues. Per the germline V gene, CDR1 is SGDLS and CDR2 is YYNGEE. The CDR3 DNA is TGTGCCAGCGGGGGGCTCACAGATACGCAGTATTTT. It is translated as CASGGLTDTQYF.

Only one count was recorded for this clonotype. The chain uses TRBV12-3 or TRBV12-4 and TRBJ2-7; D not certain. Trimming cost V 6 bases and J 7 bases, with 10 bases left between them. The CDR3 is 11 residues long. The CDR3 region is CASRGRNEQYF. The CDR3 nucleotides are TGTGCCAGCAGGGGAAGAAATGAGCAGTACTTC.

This chain joins TRBV12-3 or TRBV12-4 and TRBJ1-2, with D possibly matching TRBD1 (5 bases). V was trimmed by 5 bases and J by 8 bases, leaving 21 bases between them. This CDR3 is built from 15 residues. CDR3 DNA: TGTGCCAGCAGTCCCTCTGACGGGGCCCCGGGCGGCTACACCTTC. Protein: CASSPSDGAPGGYTF.

The chain combines TRBV6-2 or TRBV6-3 with TRBJ1-5, with a tentative D call TRBD1 (5 bases). This CDR3 has 16 amino acids. Trimming took off 0 bases at V and 1 base at J, with 10 bases between the two ends. Per germline, CDR1 MNHEY and CDR2 SVGEGT. The CDR3 DNA sequence: TGTGCCAGCAGTTACTCGATTGCAGGGAGCAATCAGCCCCAGCATTTT. The encoded protein is CASSYSIAGSNQPQHF.

This clonotype has only a few counts. V is TRBV28 and J is TRBJ2-1, with TRBD1 identical over 7 bases. The CDR3 spans 15 residues. After removal of 5 bases from V and 0 bases from J, the junction contained 4 bases not matched to a gene. In germline, CDR1 is MDHEN, CDR2 SYDVKM. Here the CDR3 DNA reads TGTGCCAGCAGTCCGGGACAGAGCTCCTACAATGAGCAGTTCTTC. Translation: CASSPGQSSYNEQFF.

A single count supports this clonotype. The chain uses TRBV11-1 and TRBJ2-3; 11 positions agree with TRBD2. This CDR3 has 17 residues. V lost 2 bases to trimming and J lost 3 bases; unmatched junction nucleotides: 7. The germline CDR1 and CDR2 sequences are SGHAT and FQDESV (reference sequence). The CDR3 DNA is TGTGCCAGCAGCTTATTTGCTAGCGGGAGGAGGACAGATACGCAGTATTTT. This gives the protein CASSLFASGRRTDTQYF.

About this clonotype itself: This could be a read error, since a much larger clone is one nucleotide away. This rearrangement joins TRBV7-2 to TRBJ2-5, with D perhaps matching TRBD2 (6 bases). Germline V lookup: CDR1 SGHTA, CDR2 FQGNSA. This CDR3 contains 16 residues. V dropped 5 bases and J dropped 11 bases, with 27 bases sitting between them. The CDR3 reads CASSILSGTDYNEQYF. The CDR3 region has the DNA TGTGCCAGCAGCATACTTTCCGGGACGGACTACAATGAGCAGTACTTC.

The chain carries TRBV21-1 and TRBJ2-4; the DNA was not compared with TRBD2, the D call given in the table. Judging by the DNA end, TRBJ2-7 fits better; the J call may be wrong. TRBV21-1 is described as a pseudogene. The length of the CDR3 is 12 residues. CDR3 in amino acids: CASPRPGGEQYF. The CDR3, as DNA: TGTGCCAGCCCGAGACCTGGCGGCGAGCAGTACTTC.